This T cell receptor beta chain comes out of a study of cytomegalovirus exposure and HLA in healthy donors. Study-level information: An analysis done earlier identified about 100 million unique TCR beta sequences from about 180 million T cells.

The CDR3 consists of 13 residues. Germline CDR1 and CDR2: SGHVS and FQNEAQ. The germline V and J ends were trimmed by 3 bases and 3 bases, with 8 bases remaining between them. This clone was seen once. At the DNA level, this CDR3 is encoded by other sequences in the same sample as well. 60 Vbeta and 13 Jbeta primers were used in PCR. TCRdb's copy holds only in-frame clones and misses some; the assay was immunoSEQ multiplex PCR. Here the sample spans some 210,000 clones, about 78% being singletons. This sequence was found in a male donor in good health and CMV-seronegative. Material for sequencing was PBMCs. V is TRBV7-8 and J is TRBJ2-5, with a weak D call TRBD1 (6 bases). The CDR3 nucleotides are TGTGCCAGCAGCTTCCGGACAGAAGAGACCCAGTACTTC. Translating gives CASSFRTEETQYF.